This is a list of T cell receptor beta chains from one sample in a study of shared clonotypes between healthy human individuals. TCRdb keeps only in-frame clones here, not all; method: immunoSEQ multiplex PCR. The table includes about 2.1 million clones, just over 90% detected once. Material for sequencing was naive CD8+ T cells from PBMCs. The receptors stem from a man aged 18 to 30 in good health. Some clones in this sample may be carry-over from other donors' samples. Each CDR3 is given without its conserved first and last residue.

j_call,cdr3_length,v_call,cdr3_aa
TRBJ2-7,12,TRBV6-4,ASNREGQAYEQY
TRBJ2-3,16,TRBV13,ASSLGLAGGLTTDTQY
TRBJ1-4,13,TRBV9,ASSPTGTPNEKLF
TRBJ2-5,11,TRBV7-8,ASSLDYAETQY
TRBJ1-1,11,TRBV19,ASSIGGYTEAF
TRBJ2-1,14,TRBV9,ASSVAGTSGINEQF
TRBJ2-7,13,TRBV5-4,ASSWPDRGSYEQY
TRBJ1-1,12,TRBV10-3,ATLMGQPNTEAF
TRBJ1-2,14,TRBV5-1,ASSSSGTGTNYGYT
TRBJ2-7,12,TRBV18,ASSPQTSSYEQY
TRBJ2-7,9,TRBV5-6,ASSQSYEQY
TRBJ2-3,12,TRBV6-5,ASSLLYSTDTQY
TRBJ2-4,11,TRBV5-4,ASSSTGDLIQY
TRBJ1-1,11,TRBV13,ASSFSENTEAF
TRBJ2-7,11,TRBV5-8,ASSLVTAYEQY
TRBJ1-1,11,TRBV30,GWGRIDFTEAF
TRBJ2-2,15,TRBV6-1,ASSDPLLGLRSGELF
TRBJ2-7,13,TRBV2,ASSSGTMSSYEQY